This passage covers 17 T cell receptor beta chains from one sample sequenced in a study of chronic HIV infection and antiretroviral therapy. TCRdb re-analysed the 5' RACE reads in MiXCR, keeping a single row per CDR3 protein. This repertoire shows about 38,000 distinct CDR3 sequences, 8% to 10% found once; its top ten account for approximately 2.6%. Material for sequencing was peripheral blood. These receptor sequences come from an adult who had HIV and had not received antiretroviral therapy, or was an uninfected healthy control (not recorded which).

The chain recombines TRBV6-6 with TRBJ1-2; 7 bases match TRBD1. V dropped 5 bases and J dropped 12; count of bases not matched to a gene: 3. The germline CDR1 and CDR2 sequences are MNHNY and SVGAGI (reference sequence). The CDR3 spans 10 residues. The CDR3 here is CASSRDSHTF. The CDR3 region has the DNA TGTGCCAGCAGTAGGGACAGCCACACCTTC.

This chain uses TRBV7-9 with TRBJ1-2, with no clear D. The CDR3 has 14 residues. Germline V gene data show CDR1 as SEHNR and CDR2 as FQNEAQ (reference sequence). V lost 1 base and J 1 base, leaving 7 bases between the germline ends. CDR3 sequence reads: CASSLVPDNYGYTF. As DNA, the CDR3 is TGTGCCAGCAGCTTAGTTCCGGATAACTATGGCTACACCTTC.

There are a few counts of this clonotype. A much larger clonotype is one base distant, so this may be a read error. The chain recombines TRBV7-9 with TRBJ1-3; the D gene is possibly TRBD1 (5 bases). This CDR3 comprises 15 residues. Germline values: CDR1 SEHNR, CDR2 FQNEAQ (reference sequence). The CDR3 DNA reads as TGTGCCAGCAGCTTAAAAAGGGCTTCGCAGGGCACCGTATATTTT. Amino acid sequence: CASSLKRASQGTVYF. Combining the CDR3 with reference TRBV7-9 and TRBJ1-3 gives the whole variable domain DTGVSQNPRHKITKRGQNVTFRCDPISEHNRLYWYRQTLGQGPEFLTYFQNEAQLEKSRLLSDRFSAERPKGSFSTLEIQRTEQGDSAMYLCASSLKRASQGTVYFGEGSWLTVV.

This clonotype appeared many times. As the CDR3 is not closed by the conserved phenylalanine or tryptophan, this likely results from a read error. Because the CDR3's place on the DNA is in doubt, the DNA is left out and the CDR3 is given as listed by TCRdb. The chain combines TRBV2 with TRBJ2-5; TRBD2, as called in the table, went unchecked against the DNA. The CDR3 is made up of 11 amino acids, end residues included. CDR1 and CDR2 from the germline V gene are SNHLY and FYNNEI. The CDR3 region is CASSERELAEP.

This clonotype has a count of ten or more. The CDR3 region has the DNA TGTGCCAGCAGGAGGGACAGTAGCTCCTATAATTCACCCCTCCACTTT. Protein: CASRRDSSSYNSPLHF. The J gene is TRBJ1-6, the V gene TRBV28; the match to TRBD1 covers 7 bases. The V segment lost 6 bases and the J segment 0 bases; nucleotides outside the gene matches: 5. The CDR3 extends over 16 amino acids. Germline V gene data show CDR1 as MDHEN and CDR2 as SYDVKM.

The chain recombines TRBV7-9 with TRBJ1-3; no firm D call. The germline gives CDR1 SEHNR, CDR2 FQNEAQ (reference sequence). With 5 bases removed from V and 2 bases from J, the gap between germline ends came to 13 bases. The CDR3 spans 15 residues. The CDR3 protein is CASSERTATGNTIYF. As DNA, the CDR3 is TGTGCCAGCAGCGAAAGAACTGCTACTGGAAACACCATATATTTT.

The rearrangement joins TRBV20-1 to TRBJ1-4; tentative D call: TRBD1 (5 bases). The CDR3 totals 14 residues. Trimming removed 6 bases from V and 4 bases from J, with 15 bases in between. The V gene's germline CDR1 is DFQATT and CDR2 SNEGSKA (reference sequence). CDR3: CSAVRGGDNEKLFF. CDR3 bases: TGCAGTGCGGTACGGGGGGGAGATAATGAAAAACTGTTTTTT.

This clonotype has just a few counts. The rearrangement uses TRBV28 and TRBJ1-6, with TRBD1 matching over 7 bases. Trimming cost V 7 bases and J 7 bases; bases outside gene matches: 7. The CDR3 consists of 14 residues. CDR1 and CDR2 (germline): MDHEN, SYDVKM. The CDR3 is CASNPTGVNSPLHF. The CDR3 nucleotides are TGTGCCAGCAATCCAACAGGGGTGAATTCACCCCTCCACTTT. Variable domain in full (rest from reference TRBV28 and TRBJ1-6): DVKVTQSSRYLVKRTGEKVFLECVQDMDHENMFWYRQDPGLGLRLIYFSYDVKMKEKGDIPEGYSVSREKKERFSLILESASTNQTSMYLCASNPTGVNSPLHFGNGTRLTVT.

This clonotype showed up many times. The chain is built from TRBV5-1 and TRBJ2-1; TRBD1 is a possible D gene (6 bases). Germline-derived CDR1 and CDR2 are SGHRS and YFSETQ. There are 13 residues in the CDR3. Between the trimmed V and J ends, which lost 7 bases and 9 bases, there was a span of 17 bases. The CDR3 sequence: CASSHSGAIEQFF. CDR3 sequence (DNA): TGCGCCAGCTCCCATTCAGGGGCTATTGAGCAGTTCTTC.

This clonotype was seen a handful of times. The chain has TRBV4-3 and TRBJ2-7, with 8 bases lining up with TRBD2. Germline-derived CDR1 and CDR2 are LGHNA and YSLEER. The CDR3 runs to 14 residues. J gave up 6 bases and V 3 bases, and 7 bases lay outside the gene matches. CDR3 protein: CASSQRRGDREQYF. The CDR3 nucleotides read TGCGCCAGCAGCCAGAGGCGGGGGGATCGCGAGCAGTACTTC.

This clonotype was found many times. The CDR3 coding sequence is TGTGCCAGCAGGGCGACACAATACAATGAGCAGTTCTTC. Its protein is CASRATQYNEQFF. The rearrangement links TRBV6-2 or TRBV6-3 to TRBJ2-1; the D is unclear. V was shortened by 6 bases and J by 4 bases, with 10 bases between the two germline ends. The germline V gene has CDR1 MNHEY and CDR2 SVGEGT. The CDR3 is made up of 13 amino acids.

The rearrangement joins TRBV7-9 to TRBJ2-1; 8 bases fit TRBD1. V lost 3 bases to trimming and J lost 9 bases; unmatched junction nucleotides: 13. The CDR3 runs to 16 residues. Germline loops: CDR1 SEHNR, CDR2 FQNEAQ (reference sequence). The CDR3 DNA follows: TGTGCCAGCAGCTTCCCGACAGGGGCGACCCCCATTGAGCAGTTCTTC. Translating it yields CASSFPTGATPIEQFF.

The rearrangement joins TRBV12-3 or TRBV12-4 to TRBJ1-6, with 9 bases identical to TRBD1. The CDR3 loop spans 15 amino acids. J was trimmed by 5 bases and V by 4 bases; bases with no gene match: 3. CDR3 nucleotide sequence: TGTGCCAGCAGTTCCCGGACAGGGGATAATTCACCCCTCCACTTT. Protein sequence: CASSSRTGDNSPLHF.

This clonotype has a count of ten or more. The CDR3 reads CAWSGGSGTDTQYF. Written as DNA, the CDR3 is TGTGCCTGGAGTGGTGGGAGCGGCACAGATACGCAGTATTTT. V usage is TRBV30 and J usage is TRBJ2-3; D might be TRBD2 (5 bases). V lost 1 base and J 1 base, leaving 9 bases between the germline ends. The germline V gene has CDR1 GTSNPN and CDR2 SVGIG (reference sequence). This CDR3 contains 14 residues.

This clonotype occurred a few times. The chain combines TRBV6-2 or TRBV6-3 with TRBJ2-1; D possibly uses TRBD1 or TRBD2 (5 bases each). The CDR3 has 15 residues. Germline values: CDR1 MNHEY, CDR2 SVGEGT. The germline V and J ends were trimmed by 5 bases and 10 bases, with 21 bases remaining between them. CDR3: CASSTHRDPLLEQFF. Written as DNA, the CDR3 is TGTGCCAGCAGTACGCACCGGGACCCGCTTCTGGAGCAGTTCTTC.

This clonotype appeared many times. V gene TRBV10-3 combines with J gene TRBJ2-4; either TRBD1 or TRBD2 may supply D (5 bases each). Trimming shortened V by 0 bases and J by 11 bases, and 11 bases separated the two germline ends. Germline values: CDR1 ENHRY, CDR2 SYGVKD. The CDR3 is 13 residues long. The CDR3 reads CAISESDRGVQYF. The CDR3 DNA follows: TGTGCCATCAGTGAGTCAGACCGAGGGGTTCAGTACTTC.

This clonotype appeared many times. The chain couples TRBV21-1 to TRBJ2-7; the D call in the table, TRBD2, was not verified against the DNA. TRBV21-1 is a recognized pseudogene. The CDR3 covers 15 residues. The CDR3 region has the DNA TGTGCCAGCAGCTCGGGACTAGCGGGAGGCTACGAGCAGTACTTC. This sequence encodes CASSSGLAGGYEQYF.